Detailed here is one T cell receptor (beta chain). Original data processing: Amplification from reference gene primers served as the basis for estimated nucleated cell counts. The data were produced by immunoSEQ multiplex PCR, yet TCRdb's version contains in-frame clones alone and is incomplete. That table furnishes V, J and clone size, whereas the DNA furnished D and trimming. The sample has over 150,000 clones, more than 65% seen once; the top ten hold 8% to 11%. This entry is derived from a study of blood T cell repertoires in COVID-19. As for the study in general: From T cells, B-cell-depleted T cells, or PBMCs came the material, which was cDNA or gDNA.

V gave up 5 bases and J gave up 4 bases, with 9 bases separating them. The CDR3 consists of 13 residues. Sequencing input: peripheral blood. The V and J genes are TRBV12-3 or TRBV12-4 and TRBJ1-5; D may be TRBD1 (6 bases). This sequence was found in a woman older than 75 with active or convalescent COVID-19. CDR3 sequence (DNA): TGTGCCAGCAGTCAGGGGCGGAATCAGCCCCAGCATTTT. Amino acid sequence: CASSQGRNQPQHF.